The 17 T cell receptor beta chains reported below all come from one sample, sequenced in a study of blood T cell repertoires in COVID-19. The repertoire was sequenced with immunoSEQ multiplex PCR; TCRdb's copy has only in-frame clones and lacks some. The sample records 98,000 or so clones, roughly 91% being singletons. Sequences were obtained from peripheral blood. Receptors were obtained from a human donor in a cohort sampled during active COVID-19.

The V and J genes are TRBV3-1 (or the pseudogene TRBV3-2) and TRBJ1-6, with D possibly being TRBD1 (6 bases). Trimming pared 1 base from V and 9 bases from J, leaving 13 bases between. This CDR3 has 15 amino acids. CDR1 is LGHDT and CDR2 is YNNKEL in the germline V gene (reference sequence). The CDR3 is CASSQVQGLGSPLHF. CDR3 coding DNA: TGTGCCAGCAGCCAAGTACAGGGTCTAGGTTCACCCCTCCACTTT.

This rearrangement joins TRBV12-3 or TRBV12-4 to TRBJ1-1; perhaps TRBD1 as D (5 bases). The CDR3 sequence is 13 residues long. Trimming cost V 9 bases and J 2 bases, with 13 bases left between them. The CDR3 protein is CASNQGSNTEAFF. Here the CDR3 DNA reads TGTGCCAGTAACCAGGGCAGCAACACTGAAGCTTTCTTT.

The chain is built from TRBV11-2 and TRBJ2-2, with 7 bases that match TRBD1. Germline loops: CDR1 SGHAT, CDR2 FQNNGV. With V trimmed by 6 bases and J by 6 bases, 10 bases remained unmatched. The CDR3 contains 15 residues. The CDR3 sequence: CASRTTGMRAGELFF. The CDR3 DNA reads as TGTGCCAGCAGGACGACAGGGATGCGGGCCGGGGAGCTGTTTTTT.

The chain links TRBV4-1 to TRBJ2-3, with TRBD1 identical over 7 bases. Germline V CDR1 and CDR2: MGHRA, YSYEKL. Trimming took 4 bases from V and 2 from J; bases not matched to a gene: 6. CDR3 length: 15 residues. The CDR3 DNA sequence: TGCGCCAGCAGCCGAGGGGACAGCACCACAGATACGCAGTATTTT. It codes for CASSRGDSTTDTQYF.

The chain carries TRBV3-1 (or the pseudogene TRBV3-2) and TRBJ1-3; D gene uncertain. CDR1 is LGHDT and CDR2 is YNNKEL in the germline V gene (reference sequence). Trimming removed 9 bases at V and 1 base at J, with 13 bases between. The CDR3 extends over 14 amino acids. The DNA for the CDR3 is TGTGCCAGTCTCCCAGTCTCATCTGGAAACACCATATATTTT. This gives the protein CASLPVSSGNTIYF.

The chain employs TRBV6-1 and TRBJ2-1, with D maybe TRBD1 (7 bases). Germline CDR1 and CDR2: MNHNS and SASEGT. V lost 3 bases, J lost 2 bases, and 11 bases lay in between. The CDR3 runs to 15 residues. The CDR3 region is CASSDRGTPYNEQFF. For the CDR3, the DNA is TGTGCCAGCAGTGACAGGGGGACTCCCTACAATGAGCAGTTCTTC.

This chain links TRBV4-1 with TRBJ2-7, with D perhaps TRBD2 (5 bases). Germline assignment: CDR1 MGHRA and CDR2 YSYEKL. Trimming stripped 0 bases from V and 7 bases from J, with 16 bases between. The CDR3 consists of 15 residues. The CDR3 DNA follows: TGCGCCAGCAGCCAAGATCTAGAGGTAGCGCGAGAGCAGTACTTC. Translated: CASSQDLEVAREQYF.

This clone has just a few counts. V gene TRBV21-1 combines with J gene TRBJ1-1; the table names TRBD1, a call not compared with the DNA. TRBV21-1 has pseudogene status. The CDR3 sequence is 10 residues long. CDR3 coding DNA: TGTGCCAGCAGCGGACAGAAGGCTTTCTTT. Translating gives CASSGQKAFF.

This sequence joins TRBV6-1 and TRBJ1-2; no reliable D call. Per the germline V gene, CDR1 is MNHNS and CDR2 is SASEGT. V was pared by 0 bases and J by 8 bases, with 10 bases between. The CDR3 covers 13 residues. CDR3 nucleotides: TGTGCCAGCAGTGAAGCGGCCAGAGGGGGCTACACCTTC. Translated, it gives CASSEAARGGYTF.

V usage is TRBV2 and J usage is TRBJ1-2; 9 bases fit TRBD1. Germline V gene data show CDR1 as SNHLY and CDR2 as FYNNEI. The CDR3 consists of 13 residues. V shed 5 bases and J 6 bases; nucleotides not matched to a gene: 4. This chain's CDR3 is CASSMDRGDGYTF. The CDR3 DNA sequence: TGTGCCAGCAGTATGGACAGGGGAGATGGCTACACCTTC.

V is TRBV3-1 (or the pseudogene TRBV3-2) and J is TRBJ2-1; TRBD2 agrees at 8 bases. The CDR3 covers 16 residues. Germline assignment: CDR1 LGHDT and CDR2 YNNKEL (reference sequence). J lost 4 bases, V lost 0 bases, and 5 bases had no gene match. CDR3 protein: CASSQDPSGPYNEQFF. The CDR3 bases are TGTGCCAGCAGCCAAGATCCTAGCGGGCCGTACAATGAGCAGTTCTTC.

This chain links TRBV19 with TRBJ1-4; 7 bases align to TRBD1. This CDR3 region has 14 residues. After removal of 9 bases from V and 5 bases from J, the junction contained 9 bases not matched to a gene. Germline V gene data show CDR1 as LNHDA and CDR2 as SQIVND (reference sequence). The CDR3 nucleotides are TGTGCCAGCACAGGGACAGAAAGAAATGAAAAACTGTTTTTT. This translates into CASTGTERNEKLFF. Variable domain in full (rest from reference TRBV19 and TRBJ1-4): DGGITQSPKYLFRKEGQNVTLSCEQNLNHDAMYWYRQDPGQGLRLIYYSQIVNDFQKGDIAEGYSVSREKKESFPLTVTSAQKNPTAFYLCASTGTERNEKLFFGSGTQLSVL.

V and J are TRBV28 and TRBJ2-7; maybe TRBD2 (7 bases). CDR3 length: 15 residues. With 7 bases removed from V and 3 bases from J, the gap between germline ends came to 19 bases. Germline CDR1 MDHEN, CDR2 SYDVKM. The CDR3 nucleotides are TGTGCCAGCACCCTGGGGGGGGGCCGATTCTACGAGCAGTACTTC. Its translation is CASTLGGGRFYEQYF.

V usage is TRBV10-3 and J usage is TRBJ2-5; a possible D gene is TRBD2 (6 bases). This CDR3 is built from 13 residues. Germline V gene sequence: CDR1 ENHRY, CDR2 SYGVKD. V was clipped by 4 bases and J by 3 bases, with 9 bases between them. CDR3 DNA: TGTGCCATCAGTGCAGGAGGGGAAGAGACCCAGTACTTC. Translation: CAISAGGEETQYF.

The chain carries TRBV12-5 and TRBJ1-1; TRBD1 is a possible D gene (5 bases). The germline gives CDR1 LGHNT, CDR2 FRNRAP. The V and J ends lost 0 bases and 3 bases respectively, with 14 bases between them. The CDR3 is 16 amino acids. The chain's CDR3 is CASGLVGVGRDTEAFF. CDR3 nucleotide sequence: TGTGCTAGTGGTTTGGTAGGGGTTGGGAGGGACACTGAAGCTTTCTTT. Complete variable domain (other parts from reference TRBV12-5 and TRBJ1-1): DARVTQTPRHKVTEMGQEVTMRCQPILGHNTVFWYRQTMMQGLELLAYFRNRAPLDDSGMPKDRFSAEMPDATLATLKIQPSEPRDSAVYFCASGLVGVGRDTEAFFGQGTRLTVV.

The J gene is TRBJ1-5, the V gene TRBV6-5; D might be TRBD1 (6 bases). The length of the CDR3 is 13 residues. The germline CDR1 and CDR2 sequences are MNHEY and SVGAGI. V gave up 9 bases and J gave up 7 bases, with 16 bases separating them. The DNA of the CDR3 is TGTGCCAGTAGGACAGCGGGAAACCAGCCCCAGCATTTT. It translates to CASRTAGNQPQHF.

The chain recombines TRBV28 with TRBJ2-5, with TRBD2 matching over 11 bases. The CDR3 runs to 18 residues. CDR1 is MDHEN, CDR2 SYDVKM, per germline. Trimming cost V 5 bases and J 2 bases; bases outside gene matches: 13. The CDR3 bases are TGTGCCAGCAGTCCGGGACTAGCGGTATACCCAAAACAAGAGACCCAGTACTTC. Translation: CASSPGLAVYPKQETQYF. Full variable domain (rest looked up from reference TRBV28 and TRBJ2-5): DVKVTQSSRYLVKRTGEKVFLECVQDMDHENMFWYRQDPGLGLRLIYFSYDVKMKEKGDIPEGYSVSREKKERFSLILESASTNQTSMYLCASSPGLAVYPKQETQYFGPGTRLLVL.